The 24 T cell receptor beta chains in this list originate from one sample, sequenced in a study of cytomegalovirus exposure and HLA in healthy donors. The PCR made use of 60 Vbeta and 13 Jbeta primers. Sequencing used immunoSEQ multiplex PCR; TCRdb keeps in-frame clones, though not all of them. The sample lists some 150,000 clones, about 80% occurring once. Sequencing was performed on PBMCs. These receptors were collected from a woman aged 25 to 39 in good health and CMV-seropositive.

The V and J genes are TRBV7-9 and TRBJ2-7, with 8 bases matching TRBD1. CDR1 is SEHNR and CDR2 is FQNEAQ in the germline V gene (reference sequence). V shed 0 bases and J 8 bases; nucleotides not matched to a gene: 6. The CDR3 has 14 amino acids. CDR3 bases: TGTGCCAGCAGCTTAGCCGAAGGACAGGGCCAGCAGTACTTC. Its translation: CASSLAEGQGQQYF. Using reference TRBV7-9 and TRBJ2-7 for the parts outside the CDR3, the full variable domain is DTGVSQNPRHKITKRGQNVTFRCDPISEHNRLYWYRQTLGQGPEFLTYFQNEAQLEKSRLLSDRFSAERPKGSFSTLEIQRTEQGDSAMYLCASSLAEGQGQQYFGPGTRLTVT.

The chain carries TRBV6-5 and TRBJ2-5, with a tentative D call TRBD2 (5 bases). Germline loops: CDR1 MNHEY, CDR2 SVGAGI. CDR3 length: 13 amino acids. Trimming cost V 5 bases and J 7 bases, with 14 bases left between them. This chain's CDR3 is CASSLGIWGTQYF. The CDR3, as DNA: TGTGCCAGCAGTCTCGGGATTTGGGGGACCCAGTACTTC.

The chain employs TRBV28 and TRBJ1-5; D uncertain. The CDR3 spans 13 residues. Germline CDR1 and CDR2: MDHEN and SYDVKM. V lost 8 bases, J lost 6 bases, and 14 bases lay in between. The CDR3 region has the DNA TGTGCCAGCGAAGAGCAAAGTCTTCAGCCCCAGCATTTT. Translation: CASEEQSLQPQHF.

The J gene is TRBJ1-1, the V gene TRBV13; TRBD1 might be the D (6 bases). Trimming removed 8 bases from V and 0 bases from J, with 19 bases in between. Germline CDR1 reads PRHDT; CDR2 reads FYEKMQ (reference sequence). The CDR3 is 16 residues long. CDR3 sequence reads: CASGPTGNNMNTEAFF. CDR3 DNA: TGTGCCAGCGGACCTACAGGGAATAACATGAACACTGAAGCTTTCTTT.

This clone was seen a single time. The gene calls are TRBV19 and TRBJ2-1; perhaps TRBD2 as D (6 bases). Trimming removed 9 bases at V and 4 bases at J, with 13 bases between. This CDR3 spans 13 amino acids. In germline, CDR1 is LNHDA, CDR2 SQIVND (reference sequence). The CDR3: CASHEGGYNEQFF. The CDR3 coding sequence is TGTGCCAGCCACGAGGGAGGTTACAATGAGCAGTTCTTC.

The rearrangement links TRBV5-6 to TRBJ2-7; TRBD2 matches 8 bases. The CDR3 consists of 14 residues. The germline gives CDR1 SGHDT, CDR2 YYEEEE. Germline trimming cut 4 bases from V and 6 bases from J; bases unmatched to any gene: 9. CDR3 protein: CASSRGGVASEQYF. DNA for the CDR3: TGTGCCAGCAGCCGGGGGGGGGTAGCGTCCGAGCAGTACTTC.

V and J are TRBV6-6 and TRBJ1-4; D might be TRBD1 (6 bases). This CDR3 comprises 15 residues. CDR1 and CDR2 (germline): MNHNY, SVGAGI (reference sequence). With 5 bases removed from V and 4 bases from J, the gap between germline ends came to 14 bases. Written as DNA, the CDR3 is TGTGCCAGCAGTAAGAGGACAGCCCTTAATGAAAAACTGTTTTTT. Translating it yields CASSKRTALNEKLFF.

The rearrangement links TRBV5-6 to TRBJ2-7, with a weak D call TRBD1 (6 bases). CDR3 length: 14 residues. Per the germline V gene, CDR1 is SGHDT and CDR2 is YYEEEE. Deletions cut 5 bases from V and 3 bases from J, with 15 bases between. The CDR3 region is CASRQRDKNYEQYF. The CDR3 DNA is TGTGCCAGCAGGCAACGGGACAAAAACTACGAGCAGTACTTC.

CDR3 bases: TGTGCCAGCAGTTTATTACACACCTACGAGCAGTACTTC. Encoded protein: CASSLLHTYEQYF. The chain employs TRBV28 and TRBJ2-7; D is unclear. V lost 1 base and J 2 bases, leaving 6 bases between the germline ends. CDR1 is MDHEN and CDR2 is SYDVKM in the germline V gene. This CDR3 contains 13 residues.

CDR3 sequence reads: CASSSWTGPNQPQHF. CDR3 nucleotides: TGTGCCAGCAGCTCCTGGACAGGCCCAAATCAGCCCCAGCATTTT. The V and J genes are TRBV7-8 and TRBJ1-5, with 7 bases matching TRBD1. J was trimmed by 4 bases and V by 4 bases; bases with no gene match: 7. Germline V lookup: CDR1 SGHVS, CDR2 FQNEAQ. This CDR3 region has 15 residues.

The chain has TRBV7-2 and TRBJ2-7; D gene uncertain. From germline, CDR1 is SGHTA and CDR2 FQGNSA. V was trimmed by 3 bases and J by 2 bases, leaving 8 bases between them. The CDR3 sequence is 13 residues long. The CDR3 bases are TGTGCCAGCAGCTTTCAGGCTACCTACGAGCAGTACTTC. Amino acid sequence: CASSFQATYEQYF.

This clone has only one observation. This chain links TRBV5-1 with TRBJ2-1; D is ambiguous. Trimming took off 7 bases at V and 0 bases at J, with 5 bases between the two ends. Germline V gene sequence: CDR1 SGHRS, CDR2 YFSETQ. This CDR3 comprises 12 residues. The CDR3 DNA follows: TGCGCCAGCGGCAGCTCCTACAATGAGCAGTTCTTC. Amino acids: CASGSSYNEQFF.

This chain links TRBV7-2 with TRBJ2-3; a possible D gene is TRBD1 (6 bases). Trimming stripped 5 bases from V and 3 bases from J, with 9 bases between. The CDR3 consists of 13 residues. The germline CDR1 and CDR2 sequences are SGHTA and FQGNSA. The CDR3 sequence: CASSRGQTDTQYF. In nucleotides, the CDR3 is TGTGCCAGCAGCCGCGGACAGACAGATACGCAGTATTTT. Combining the CDR3 with reference TRBV7-2 and TRBJ2-3 gives the whole variable domain GAGVSQSPSNKVTEKGKDVELRCDPISGHTALYWYRQSLGQGLEFLIYFQGNSAPDKSGLPSDRFSAERTGGSVSTLTIQRTQQEDSAVYLCASSRGQTDTQYFGPGTRLTVL.

J is TRBJ1-2 and V is TRBV7-6; D is possibly TRBD1 (6 bases). This CDR3 is built from 16 residues. The V gene lost 0 bases and the J gene lost 1 base, with 12 bases spanning the gap. CDR1 and CDR2 (germline): SGHVS, FNYEAQ. The CDR3 spells CASSLAVAGVNYGYTF. CDR3 coding DNA: TGTGCCAGCAGCTTAGCGGTAGCAGGGGTTAACTATGGCTACACCTTC.

The V gene is TRBV5-1, the J gene TRBJ2-2; possible D gene TRBD1, 6 bases. Germline V gene sequence: CDR1 SGHRS, CDR2 YFSETQ. The CDR3 is 15 amino acids. Trimming stripped 2 bases from V and 1 base from J, with 9 bases between. The CDR3 protein is CASSFKGVNTGELFF. The CDR3 DNA reads TGCGCCAGCAGCTTCAAGGGGGTGAACACCGGGGAGCTGTTTTTT.

J is TRBJ1-1 and V is TRBV28; 7 bases align to TRBD1. CDR1 and CDR2 from the germline V gene are MDHEN and SYDVKM. This CDR3 has 14 residues. After removal of 7 bases from V and 4 bases from J, the junction contained 9 bases not matched to a gene. CDR3 nucleotides: TGTGCCAGCACCATGACAGGGTTGGCCACTGAAGCTTTCTTT. It encodes CASTMTGLATEAFF. The full variable domain, in which reference TRBV28 and TRBJ1-1 provide the parts outside the CDR3, is DVKVTQSSRYLVKRTGEKVFLECVQDMDHENMFWYRQDPGLGLRLIYFSYDVKMKEKGDIPEGYSVSREKKERFSLILESASTNQTSMYLCASTMTGLATEAFFGQGTRLTVV.

The chain uses TRBV6-5 and TRBJ1-1; D may be TRBD1 (5 bases). This CDR3 is built from 13 residues. Germline CDR1 is MNHEY and CDR2 is SVGAGI. Deletions cut 5 bases from V and 0 bases from J, with 7 bases between. CDR3 DNA: TGTGCCAGCAGTACGACAGTGAACACTGAAGCTTTCTTT. Amino acid sequence: CASSTTVNTEAFF.

The gene calls are TRBV10-1 and TRBJ2-2; maybe TRBD2 (5 bases). CDR1 WNHNN and CDR2 SYGVQD come from the germline V gene (reference sequence). This CDR3 spans 13 amino acids. Trimming took off 8 bases at V and 6 bases at J, with 13 bases between the two ends. The CDR3 bases are TGCGCCAGCCGTAGCGAGTCTGCCGGGGAGCTGTTTTTT. This sequence encodes CASRSESAGELFF.

This clone was seen more than once but under ten times. The V gene is TRBV30, the J gene TRBJ2-5, with 11 positions matching TRBD1. Germline V gives CDR1 GTSNPN, CDR2 SVGIG (reference sequence). The CDR3 is 16 residues long. V dropped 5 bases and J dropped 6; count of bases not matched to a gene: 14. As DNA, the CDR3 is TGTGCCTGGGCTAACTGGGGACAGGGGGAAAGCCAGACCCAGTACTTC. It specifies CAWANWGQGESQTQYF.

Turning to this clone: The same CDR3 can be traced to other DNA sequences in this sample. The chain has TRBV9 and TRBJ2-7; TRBD2 matches at 13 bases. The CDR3 totals 15 residues. Germline loops: CDR1 SGDLS, CDR2 YYNGEE. The J segment lost 3 bases and the V segment lost 0 bases, leaving 0 bases of the junction unmatched. The CDR3 DNA reads as TGTGCCAGCAGCGTAGGACTAGCGGGGGGCTACGAGCAGTACTTC. The encoded protein is CASSVGLAGGYEQYF.

This clone has just a few counts. V is TRBV5-4 and J is TRBJ1-2, with D unresolved. V was pared by 5 bases and J by 3 bases, with 11 bases between. The CDR3 runs to 13 residues. Germline loops: CDR1 SGHNT, CDR2 YYREEE (reference sequence). The CDR3: CASSFDQDYGYTF. CDR3 in DNA: TGTGCCAGCAGTTTTGACCAGGACTATGGCTACACCTTC.

The J gene is TRBJ2-1, the V gene TRBV12-5; TRBD2 agrees at 10 bases. Germline CDR1 and CDR2: LGHNT and FRNRAP. This CDR3 spans 15 amino acids. The junction had 6 bases not matched to a gene; V was cut back by 2 bases and J by 8 bases. The CDR3 loop is CASGLRLAGDYEQFF. The CDR3 DNA follows: TGTGCTAGTGGTTTGCGCCTAGCGGGAGACTATGAGCAGTTCTTC.

The chain uses TRBV23-1 and TRBJ2-2, with TRBD1 matching over 8 bases. TRBV23-1 is given ORF status, its function remaining uncertain. V trimming: 7 bases; J trimming: 4 bases; junction bases outside the gene matches: 8. CDR3 size: 15 residues. The CDR3 DNA follows: TGCGCCAGCAATCCGACAGGGGTTACCACCGGGGAGCTGTTTTTT. Protein product: CASNPTGVTTGELFF.

The count of this clone is one. The J gene is TRBJ1-2, the V gene TRBV15; 7 bases are shared with TRBD1. V lost 0 bases to trimming and J lost 8 bases; unmatched junction nucleotides: 6. Looked up from germline, CDR1 is LNHNV and CDR2 is YYDKDF (reference sequence). This CDR3 region has 14 residues. CDR3 nucleotide sequence: TGTGCCACCAGCAGAGACCAGGGGGAAGGAGGCTACACCTTC. Residues: CATSRDQGEGGYTF.